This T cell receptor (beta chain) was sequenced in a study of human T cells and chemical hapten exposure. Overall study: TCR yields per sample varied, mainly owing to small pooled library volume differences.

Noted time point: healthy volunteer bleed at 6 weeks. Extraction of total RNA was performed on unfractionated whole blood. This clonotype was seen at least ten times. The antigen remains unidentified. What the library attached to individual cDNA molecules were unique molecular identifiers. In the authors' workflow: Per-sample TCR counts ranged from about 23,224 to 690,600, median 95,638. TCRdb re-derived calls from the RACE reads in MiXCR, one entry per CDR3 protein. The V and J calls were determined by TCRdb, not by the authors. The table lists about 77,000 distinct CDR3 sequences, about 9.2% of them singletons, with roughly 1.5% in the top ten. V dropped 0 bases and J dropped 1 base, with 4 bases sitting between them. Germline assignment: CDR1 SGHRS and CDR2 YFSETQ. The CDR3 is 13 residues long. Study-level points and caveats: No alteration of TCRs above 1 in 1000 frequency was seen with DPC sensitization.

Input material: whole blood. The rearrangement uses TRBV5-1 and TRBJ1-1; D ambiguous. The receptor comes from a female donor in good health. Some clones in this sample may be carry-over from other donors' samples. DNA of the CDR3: TGCGCCAGCAGCTTGGACACGAACACTGAAGCTTTCTTT. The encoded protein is CASSLDTNTEAFF.